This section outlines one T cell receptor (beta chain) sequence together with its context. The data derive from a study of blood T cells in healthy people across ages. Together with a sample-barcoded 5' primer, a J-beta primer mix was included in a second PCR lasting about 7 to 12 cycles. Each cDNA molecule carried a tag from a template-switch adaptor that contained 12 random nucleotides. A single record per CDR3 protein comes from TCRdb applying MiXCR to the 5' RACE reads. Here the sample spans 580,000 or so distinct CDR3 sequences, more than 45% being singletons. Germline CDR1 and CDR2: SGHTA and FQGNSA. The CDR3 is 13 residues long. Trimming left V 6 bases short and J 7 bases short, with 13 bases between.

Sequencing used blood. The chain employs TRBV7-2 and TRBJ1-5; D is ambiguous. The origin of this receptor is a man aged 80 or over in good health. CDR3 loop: CASRSSPGQPQHF. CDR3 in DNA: TGTGCCAGCAGAAGTTCCCCAGGCCAGCCCCAGCATTTT.